This T cell receptor (beta chain) appears in the sequencing data of a study of CD8+CD57+ T cells in acquired aplastic anemia. Across the study: An average of roughly 2.9 ug of DNA was obtained from sorted CD4+ and CD8+ cells.

Genomic DNA provided the template from which TCR beta VDJ and CDR3 profiles were obtained. TCRdb re-analysed the reads in MiXCR, keeping a single row per CDR3 protein. The table records hundreds of thousands of distinct CDR3 sequences, approximately 45% of them present only once. Before being chosen for sequencing, patients had shown CD8+CD57+ cell expansion by flow cytometry. This clonotype was observed at least ten times. This CDR3 contains 15 residues. Germline V lookup: CDR1 DFQATT, CDR2 SNEGSKA (reference sequence). V lost 5 bases and J lost 4; bases outside the gene matches: 10. The sequence was collected from a human donor with aplastic anemia. Sequencing input: sorted CD4+, CD8+, or CD8+CD57+ T cells (not recorded which) from PBMCs. This chain joins TRBV20-1 and TRBJ1-3, with 8 bases lining up with TRBD1. The CDR3: CSAPDTGGPGNTIYF. The CDR3, as DNA: TGCAGTGCTCCGGATACAGGGGGGCCCGGAAACACCATATATTTT.